This T cell receptor beta chain originates from a study of glioma-infiltrating T cells (TCRdb year 2016). About the study as a whole: Glioma tissue, non-neoplastic brain tissue and matched peripheral blood mononuclear cells were used as sources from which TCR alpha- and beta-chain repertoires were sequenced. Each tissue-infiltrating repertoire was compared with the same patient's peripheral blood repertoire to measure divergence between tissue and blood T-cell populations. The paired cohort comprised three low-grade glioma patients, about eight primary glioblastoma patients and three non-glioma patients contributing non-neoplastic brain tissue. Overall study results and their limits: VJ-independent divergence between tissue and blood was lower than expected in non-neoplastic patients but higher than expected in all gliomas, particularly low-grade gliomas. Tissue and blood shared very few CDR3 sequences, a result attributed to high CDR3 diversity and limited sampling. Small numbers underpinned the group comparisons: 8 or 9 glioblastoma patients, three low-grade glioma patients and three non-neoplastic patients.

TCR alpha and beta CDR3 regions were amplified with the iRepertoire nested amplicon-rescue multiplex PCR (arm-PCR) platform from RNA. For one-step reverse transcription and amplification, roughly 90-450 ng of tissue mRNA or PBMC total RNA was used as input. After bead purification, a secondary multiplex PCR added Illumina adapters, and libraries were gel-purified between 200 and 400 bp. Internal 6-nucleotide barcodes were carried by the libraries and were used for demultiplexing. Sequencing of libraries was performed on an Illumina MiSeq with 2x220 or 2x250 nucleotide paired-end reads. On the authors' methods: Paired reads were merged using FLASH 1.2.11 and aligned with BWA-MEM to the GRCh37 human genome, and TRA and TRB reads were then extracted. An IMGT-derived reference of cassette sequences and CDR3 motifs, with pseudogenes included, was used for V and J assignment. Reads were translated in three frames, and productive CDR3s were defined by a C…FGXG motif without stop codons. Unique combinations of V-J cassette pair and CDR3 amino acid sequence were defined as clonotypes. Hamming distance filtering was applied to reads, with thresholds set by the sequence error rate of each sample in mapped regions. TCRdb reprocessed the public reads (quality trimming at Q25 with fastp, clone calling with MiXCR) and kept in-frame beta chains. Rows matching on CDR3 protein sequence are summarized as one entry with the most common DNA and genes. These V and J calls rely on TCRdb rather than the paper's analysis. In this sample the table shows 84,000 or so distinct CDR3 sequences, around a quarter of which occur a single time. The ten largest clones represent under 8.5% of the sample.

Sequences SEHNR (CDR1) and FQNEAQ (CDR2) are obtained from the germline V gene (reference sequence). A distance of 10 bases separates the germline ends of V and J, which lose 4 bases and 3 bases respectively. Including the terminal cysteine and phenylalanine, the CDR3 comprises 13 residues. CDR3 DNA only is kept here, 39 bases in frame from base 1. This clonotype has a count of ten or more. Its binding antigen is unknown. No much larger clone is present one base from it, and per-base qualities are unavailable. The chain uses TRBV7-9 and TRBJ2-7; possibly the D gene is TRBD2, per 6 matching bases. This sequence originates from a human donor with low-grade glioma or glioblastoma, undergoing nonglioma brain surgery, or in good health (not recorded which). Sequences were obtained from glioma tissue, nonneoplastic brain tissue, or PBMCs (not recorded which). The CDR3 region has the sequence CASSWTTSYEQYF. The DNA is as follows: TGTGCCAGCAGCTGGACTACCAGCTACGAGCAGTACTTC.